A selection of T cell receptor beta chains follows, all from one sample in a study of blood T cell repertoires in COVID-19. The repertoire was sequenced with immunoSEQ multiplex PCR; TCRdb's copy has only in-frame clones and lacks some. The data show tens of thousands of clones, almost 85% seen once. Sequencing used peripheral blood. The source of these receptors is a man in his sixties with acute or convalescent COVID-19. The CDR3 runs from the conserved cysteine through the conserved F or W. D genes are given only for firm matches. Only some rows state a clone size, as once, few, many or a class for expanded clones.

TRBD1	TRBV18	.	TRBJ1-2	TGTGCCAGCTCACCGGGACAGGGGTTAGGCTATGGCTACACCTTC	CASSPGQGLGYGYTF
.	TRBV6-1	.	TRBJ2-7	TGTGCCAGCAGTGAAGCGCAAGGGGTCAGGGGCTACGAGCAGTACTTC	CASSEAQGVRGYEQYF
.	TRBV11-2	once	TRBJ2-1	TGTGCCAGCAGCTCCGGGGGGGGACAGAACAATGAGCAGTTCTTC	CASSSGGGQNNEQFF
.	TRBV29-1	.	TRBJ2-7	TGCAGCGTTGAGAGGGAGTTAGCCTCCTACGAACAGTACTTC	CSVERELASYEQYF
.	TRBV6-6	.	TRBJ2-1	TGTGCCAGCACACCCGGAAAGGAGGGGAAATACAATGAGCAGTTCTTC	CASTPGKEGKYNEQFF
.	TRBV28	.	TRBJ1-2	TGTGCCAGCAACACCGTCCGGGAATATGGCTACACCTTC	CASNTVREYGYTF
TRBD2	TRBV19	once	TRBJ2-3	TGTGCCAGTAGTATGGCGGGGGGGCCGAGGGGTGATACGCAGTATTTT	CASSMAGGPRGDTQYF
.	TRBV18	.	TRBJ1-4	TGTGCCAGCTCCCTTAACGCGGGGACGAAGACTAATGAAAAACTGTTTTTT	CASSLNAGTKTNEKLFF
.	TRBV7-9	.	TRBJ2-7	TGTGCCAGCAGCACTATTATGCGGGGTAACTTCGAGCAGTACTTC	CASSTIMRGNFEQYF
TRBD2	TRBV5-1	.	TRBJ2-3	TGCGCCAGCCGGGGGGGAGATACGCAGTATTTT	CASRGGDTQYF
.	TRBV4-3	once	TRBJ2-2	TGCGCCAGCAGCCAAGATAACGGAGCCCTATCGAGGGAGCTGTTTTTT	CASSQDNGALSRELFF
.	TRBV7-7	.	TRBJ2-1	TGTGCTAGCAGCCCCTCAGCGGGCGGCTACAATGAGCAGTTCTTC	CASSPSAGGYNEQFF
.	TRBV6-5	.	TRBJ2-7	TGTGCCAGCAGTCGGAACAGGCCTAGCTCCTACGAGCAGTACTTC	CASSRNRPSSYEQYF
.	TRBV18	.	TRBJ2-1	TGTGCCAGCTCACCCCCGGTGGGGAGGGGGGAGAATGAGCAGTTCTTC	CASSPPVGRGENEQFF
TRBD2	TRBV7-9	.	TRBJ2-3	TGTGCCAGCAGCTCCCTCCCCCTAGCGGGAGGGACAGATACGCAGTATTTT	CASSSLPLAGGTDTQYF
TRBD1	TRBV28	.	TRBJ2-2	TGTGCCAGCAGCCCCCTGAGGGGGCGATTGAACACCGGGGAGCTGTTTTTT	CASSPLRGRLNTGELFF
.	TRBV28	.	TRBJ2-2	TGTGCCAGCAGTCCGCGGGGCTCCCACACCGGGGAGCTGTTTTTT	CASSPRGSHTGELFF
TRBD1	TRBV5-1	.	TRBJ1-1	TGCGCCAGCAGCGAGGACAGGCCCACTGAAGCTTTCTTT	CASSEDRPTEAFF
.	TRBV6-2/TRBV6-3	few	TRBJ1-1	TGTGCCAGCAGTTCTGGGACTTCCGCGGGAGGCACTGAAGCTTTCTTT	CASSSGTSAGGTEAFF
.	TRBV4-3	.	TRBJ1-6	TGCGCCAGCAGCCAAGATCCTGCAGGTGTAGGGGGTAATTCACCCCTCCACTTT	CASSQDPAGVGGNSPLHF
TRBD1	TRBV6-5	.	TRBJ1-2	TGTGCCAGCACCCACAGGGGGCAGGGCTACACCTTC	CASTHRGQGYTF
TRBD1	TRBV10-3	once	TRBJ2-7	TGTGCCATCGCGGACAGGTCCTACGAGCAGTACTTC	CAIADRSYEQYF
TRBD2	TRBV5-8	few	TRBJ2-5	TGTGCCAGCAGCAAACGAGAAAACGGGAGGGGGGAGACCCAGTACTTC	CASSKRENGRGETQYF
.	TRBV4-1	.	TRBJ2-2	TGCGCCAGCAGCCAAGGACTAGTCGGTACCGGGGAGCTGTTTTTT	CASSQGLVGTGELFF
.	TRBV18	.	TRBJ1-4	TGTGCCACCATGCGGGGAATTAATGAAAAACTGTTTTTT	CATMRGINEKLFF
TRBD1	TRBV5-6	.	TRBJ1-6	TGTGCCAGCAGCTTGGGGGACAGGGTTTCTTCACCCCTCCACTTT	CASSLGDRVSSPLHF
.	TRBV19	.	TRBJ1-6	TGTGCCAGTAGTCCCCGAGGGTCGGGGGAATCACCCCTCCACTTT	CASSPRGSGESPLHF
.	TRBV6-5	.	TRBJ2-3	TGTGCCAGCAGCCCGTTGGGCAGGCCTACAGATACGCAGTATTTT	CASSPLGRPTDTQYF
TRBD1	TRBV9	.	TRBJ1-1	TGTGCCAGCAGCGTATGGGCAGGGGGAGACACTGAAGCTTTCTTT	CASSVWAGGDTEAFF
.	TRBV19	.	TRBJ1-3	TGTGCCACCACTACCGCGGTCGTTTACTCTGGAAACACCATATATTTT	CATTTAVVYSGNTIYF
.	TRBV10-3	.	TRBJ1-2	TGTGCCATCAGTGAGGGTCAGGGCACCTATGGCTACACCTTC	CAISEGQGTYGYTF
TRBD2	TRBV29-1	.	TRBJ2-7	TGCAGCGTTGAACTCCTCGCTTTACGGGGGGATTCCTACGAGCAGTACTTC	CSVELLALRGDSYEQYF
.	TRBV13	.	TRBJ2-5	TGTGCCAGCAGCCGCGAGGGCGCCCAAGAGACCCAGTACTTC	CASSREGAQETQYF
TRBD1	TRBV24-1	.	TRBJ2-3	TGTGCCACCAGTGTCCCCGGGACAGGGGGGGCAGATACGCAGTATTTT	CATSVPGTGGADTQYF
TRBD1	TRBV6-5	once	TRBJ1-6	TGTGCCAGCAGTTTCGGAGCCGACAGGGGTAATTCACCCCTCCACTTT	CASSFGADRGNSPLHF
.	TRBV28	.	TRBJ1-5	TGTGCCAGCAGTCCGGGGGGCGGACGTCAGCCCCAGCATTTT	CASSPGGGRQPQHF
.	TRBV2	.	TRBJ1-5	TGTGCCAGCAGCGAAACACGATCTAGCAATCAGCCCCAGCATTTT	CASSETRSSNQPQHF
.	TRBV19	.	TRBJ1-3	TGTGCCAGTAGTATCTCCTTCCTGGCCGGAAACACCATATATTTT	CASSISFLAGNTIYF
.	TRBV6-4	.	TRBJ2-3	TGTGCCGGAACAATGGGGCCCCCATCGCCCGATACGCAGTATTTT	CAGTMGPPSPDTQYF
.	TRBV28	few	TRBJ2-3	TGTGCCACCGTCGCTGGGACTTCTAGCACAGATACGCAGTATTTT	CATVAGTSSTDTQYF
.	TRBV28	.	TRBJ2-7	TGTGCCAGCAGTTTAGCGGACAGTAAGGTCTACGAGCAGTACTTC	CASSLADSKVYEQYF
TRBD1	TRBV6-5	once	TRBJ1-2	TGTGCCAGCAGTCTAGGGGGCCACTATGGCTACACCTTC	CASSLGGHYGYTF
.	TRBV2	.	TRBJ2-3	TGTGCCAGCAGTGAAGCGCAGGGTTTCACAGATACGCAGTATTTT	CASSEAQGFTDTQYF
.	TRBV3-1/TRBV3-2	.	TRBJ1-2	TGTGCCAGCAGCCAAGAAAGGGGGGGGGACGACTATGGCTACACCTTC	CASSQERGGDDYGYTF
TRBD1	TRBV6-5	.	TRBJ2-7	TGTGCCAGCAGTTACGAAGGGACAGGACACTACGAGCAGTACTTC	CASSYEGTGHYEQYF
TRBD1	TRBV5-1	once	TRBJ1-4	TGCGCCAGCAGCCTCGGGACAGTTCAACTATATAGGAGTCTAAATGAAAAACTGTTTTTT	CASSLGTVQLYRSLNEKLFF